These 10 T cell receptor beta chains originate from one sample sequenced in a study of blood T cell repertoires in COVID-19. TCRdb keeps only in-frame clones here, not all; method: immunoSEQ multiplex PCR. The sample carries 150,000 to 200,000 clones, less than 85% recorded once. Sequences were obtained from peripheral blood. The source of these receptors is a human donor with acute or convalescent COVID-19. The donor label of this sample is uncertain.

This clone was picked up one time. The J gene is TRBJ1-4, the V gene TRBV11-3, with 9 nucleotides matching TRBD1. CDR1 is SGHNT, CDR2 YENEEA, per germline. V lost 4 bases, J lost 7 bases, and 4 bases stayed unmatched. This CDR3 is built from 14 residues. The CDR3 loop is CASSWDRVSEKLFF. CDR3 DNA: TGTGCCAGCAGCTGGGACAGGGTTTCTGAAAAACTGTTTTTT.

In DNA form, the CDR3 reads TGTGCCAGCAGTTCCATCGACAGGGATAGTTCACCCCTCCACTTT. It yields the protein CASSSIDRDSSPLHF. The J gene is TRBJ1-6, the V gene TRBV6-2 or TRBV6-3; 7 positions agree with TRBD1. The ends lost 4 bases at V and 9 bases at J; junction bases unmatched: 9. The CDR3 is 15 residues long. Germline CDR1 is MNHEY and CDR2 is SVGEGT.

The chain employs TRBV5-1 and TRBJ1-2, with 7 bases matching TRBD1. V shed 2 bases and J 5 bases; nucleotides not matched to a gene: 3. The CDR3 runs to 13 residues. Germline loops: CDR1 SGHRS, CDR2 YFSETQ. CDR3 DNA sequence: TGCGCCAGCAGCTTTGACAGGGATTATGGCTACACCTTC. As protein: CASSFDRDYGYTF. The whole variable domain, filled in from reference TRBV5-1 and TRBJ1-2, reads KAGVTQTPRYLIKTRGQQVTLSCSPISGHRSVSWYQQTPGQGLQFLFEYFSETQRNKGNFPGRFSGRQFSNSRSEMNVSTLELGDSALYLCASSFDRDYGYTFGSGTRLTVV.

CDR3 region: CASSLLDTRDQPQHF. The CDR3 coding sequence is TGTGCCAGCAGCCTCCTAGACACTAGAGATCAGCCCCAGCATTTT. This sequence joins TRBV5-6 and TRBJ1-5; D gene unclear. This CDR3 is built from 15 residues. V was cut by 4 bases and J by 5 bases, with 16 bases left in between. Germline assignment: CDR1 SGHDT and CDR2 YYEEEE.

This chain joins TRBV5-4 and TRBJ2-4, with D perhaps TRBD2 (5 bases). This CDR3 has 15 amino acids. The germline gives CDR1 SGHNT, CDR2 YYREEE (reference sequence). V lost 0 bases to trimming and J lost 1 base, with 8 bases between them. The CDR3 DNA reads TGTGCCAGCAGCTTGGTTCCGGGGGCCAAAAACATTCAGTACTTC. Its translation: CASSLVPGAKNIQYF.

The chain uses TRBV28 and TRBJ1-1; TRBD1 agrees at 11 bases. This CDR3 has 15 residues. V was pared by 5 bases and J by 4 bases, with 6 bases of the junction left unmatched. Germline CDR1 is MDHEN and CDR2 is SYDVKM. In DNA form, the CDR3 reads TGTGCCAGCAGTCCCCAGGGACAGGGGGTCACTGAAGCTTTCTTT. Protein sequence: CASSPQGQGVTEAFF.

This sequence joins TRBV5-4 and TRBJ2-3, with 8 bases identical to TRBD2. The CDR3 sequence is 14 residues long. V shed 3 bases, J shed 4 bases, and the junction held 4 bases outside the gene matches. Germline V gene sequence: CDR1 SGHNT, CDR2 YYREEE (reference sequence). The CDR3: CASSSGGLADTQYF. DNA of the CDR3: TGTGCCAGCAGCTCGGGGGGGCTAGCAGATACGCAGTATTTT.

This chain links TRBV7-2 with TRBJ1-2; 7 bases are shared with TRBD1. The CDR3 spans 12 residues. With V trimmed by 5 bases and J by 6 bases, 3 bases remained unmatched. From germline, CDR1 is SGHTA and CDR2 FQGNSA. CDR3 nucleotide sequence: TGTGCCAGCAGCCCGGACAGGAATGGCTACACCTTC. Its protein product is CASSPDRNGYTF.

The CDR3 region is CASSGTGRTETQYF. For the CDR3, the DNA is TGTGCCAGTAGCGGGACAGGGCGGACAGAGACCCAGTACTTC. J is TRBJ2-5 and V is TRBV19, with 9 bases lining up with TRBD1. The CDR3 spans 14 residues. The V and J ends lost 6 bases and 4 bases, in that order; junction bases with no gene match: 6. Germline V CDR1 and CDR2: LNHDA, SQIVND (reference sequence).

This CDR3 reads CASSQWGQWNEKLFF. In DNA form, the CDR3 reads TGCGCCAGCAGCCAATGGGGACAATGGAATGAAAAACTGTTTTTT. The chain recombines TRBV4-1 with TRBJ1-4; tentative D call: TRBD1 (6 bases). Germline CDR1 MGHRA, CDR2 YSYEKL. Trimming took 2 bases from V and 5 from J, leaving 12 bases between them. The CDR3 spans 15 residues.